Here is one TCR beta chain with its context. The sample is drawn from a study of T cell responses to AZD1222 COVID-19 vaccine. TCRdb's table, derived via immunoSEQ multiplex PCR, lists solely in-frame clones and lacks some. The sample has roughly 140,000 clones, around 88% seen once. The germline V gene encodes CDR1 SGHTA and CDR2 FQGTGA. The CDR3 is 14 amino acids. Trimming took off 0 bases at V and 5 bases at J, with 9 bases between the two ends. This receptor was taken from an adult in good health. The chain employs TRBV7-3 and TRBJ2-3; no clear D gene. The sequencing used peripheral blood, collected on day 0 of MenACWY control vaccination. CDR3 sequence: CASSLTIWGDTQYF. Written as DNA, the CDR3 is TGTGCCAGCAGCTTAACGATCTGGGGAGATACGCAGTATTTT. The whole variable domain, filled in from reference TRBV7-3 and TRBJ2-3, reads GAGVSQTPSNKVTEKGKYVELRCDPISGHTALYWYRQSLGQGPEFLIYFQGTGAADDSGLPNDRFFAVRPEGSVSTLKIQRTERGDSAVYLCASSLTIWGDTQYFGPGTRLTVL.